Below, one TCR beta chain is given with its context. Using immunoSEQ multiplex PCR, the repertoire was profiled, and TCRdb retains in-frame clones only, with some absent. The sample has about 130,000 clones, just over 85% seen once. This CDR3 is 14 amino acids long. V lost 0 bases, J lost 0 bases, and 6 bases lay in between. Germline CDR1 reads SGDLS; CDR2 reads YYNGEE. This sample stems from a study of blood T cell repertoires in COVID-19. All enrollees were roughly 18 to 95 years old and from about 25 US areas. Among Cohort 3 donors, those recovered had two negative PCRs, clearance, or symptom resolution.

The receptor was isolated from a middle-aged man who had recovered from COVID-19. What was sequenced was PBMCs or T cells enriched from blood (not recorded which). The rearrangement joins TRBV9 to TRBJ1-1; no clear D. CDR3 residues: CASSVGVLNTEAFF. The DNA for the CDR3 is TGTGCCAGCAGCGTAGGAGTTTTGAACACTGAAGCTTTCTTT.